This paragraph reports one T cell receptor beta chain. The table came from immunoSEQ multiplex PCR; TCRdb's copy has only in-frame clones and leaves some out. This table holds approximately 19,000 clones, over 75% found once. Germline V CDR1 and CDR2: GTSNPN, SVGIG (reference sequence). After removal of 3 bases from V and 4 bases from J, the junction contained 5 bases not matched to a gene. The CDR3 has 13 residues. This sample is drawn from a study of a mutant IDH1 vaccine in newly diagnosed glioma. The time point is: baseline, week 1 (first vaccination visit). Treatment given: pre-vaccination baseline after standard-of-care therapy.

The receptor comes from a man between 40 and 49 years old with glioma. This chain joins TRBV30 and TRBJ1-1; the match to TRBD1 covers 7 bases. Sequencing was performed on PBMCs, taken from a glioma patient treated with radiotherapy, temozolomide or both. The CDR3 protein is CAWRKEGATEAFF. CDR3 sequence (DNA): TGTGCCTGGAGGAAGGAGGGGGCCACTGAAGCTTTCTTT.